This T cell receptor beta chain was documented in a study of cytomegalovirus exposure and HLA in healthy donors. Across the whole study: An early data release held tens of millions of unique TCRs from HLA-typed donors.

This CDR3 is built from 14 residues. Per the germline V gene, CDR1 is SGHRS and CDR2 is YFSETQ. The table lists this clone with a count of one. The PCR employed 60 Vbeta primers together with 13 Jbeta primers. This table comes from immunoSEQ multiplex PCR, and its TCRdb copy is limited to in-frame clones, with some not included. The table has about 180,000 clones, about four fifths seen once. The sequencing sample was made of PBMCs. The chain couples TRBV5-1 to TRBJ2-5, with TRBD1 matching 10 bases. The J call may be in error: the DNA end matches TRBJ2-7 better. The origin of this receptor is a male donor in good health and CMV-seronegative. The CDR3 sequence is CASSPGTGVDEQYF. CDR3 nucleotides: TGCGCCAGCAGCCCCGGGACAGGGGTCGACGAGCAGTACTTC.